The 16 T cell receptor beta chains listed next were all sequenced from one sample in a study of cytomegalovirus exposure and HLA in healthy donors. PCR involved 60 Vbeta and 13 Jbeta primers. Repertoires were generated with immunoSEQ multiplex PCR, while TCRdb's copy carries only in-frame clones and drops some. The repertoire holds 100,000 or so clones, 70% to 85% seen once, with roughly 4.8% in the top ten. Sequenced input: PBMCs. The receptors originated from a man aged 30-40 years in good health and CMV-seropositive.

The chain is built from TRBV10-3 and TRBJ2-7; possible D gene TRBD2, 6 bases. The CDR3 has 13 amino acids. The germline V and J ends were trimmed by 4 bases and 4 bases, with 11 bases remaining between them. Per the germline V gene, CDR1 is ENHRY and CDR2 is SYGVKD. This CDR3 reads CAISGEVEYEQYF. The CDR3 DNA reads TGTGCCATCAGTGGGGAGGTTGAATACGAGCAGTACTTC.

This clone appeared a few times. As DNA, the CDR3 is TGTGCCAGCAGCTTACCACCGGGACAGGGATTGAATACCGGGGAGCTGTTTTTT. It encodes CASSLPPGQGLNTGELFF. This sequence joins TRBV7-9 and TRBJ2-2; 9 bases map to TRBD1. Germline assignment: CDR1 SEHNR and CDR2 FQNEAQ (reference sequence). V lost 2 bases and J lost 5; bases outside the gene matches: 12. The CDR3 totals 18 residues.

The CDR3 reads CASSMGRGQNQPQHF. CDR3 in DNA: TGTGCCAGTAGTATGGGCAGGGGACAAAATCAGCCCCAGCATTTT. V is TRBV19 and J is TRBJ1-5, with TRBD1 as a possible D gene (6 bases). Trimming shortened V by 3 bases and J by 4 bases, and 13 bases separated the two germline ends. The CDR3 is 15 amino acids. Germline V CDR1 and CDR2: LNHDA, SQIVND (reference sequence).

J is TRBJ2-7 and V is TRBV7-2; D perhaps matches TRBD2 (6 bases). V was cut by 1 base and J by 0 bases, with 7 bases left in between. CDR1 is SGHTA and CDR2 is FQGNSA in the germline V gene. The CDR3 has 14 residues. The CDR3 DNA reads TGTGCCAGCAGCTTAGGGGGAGGCTCCTACGAGCAGTACTTC. Amino acids: CASSLGGGSYEQYF.

The gene calls are TRBV5-1 and TRBJ2-4; 10 bases line up with TRBD2. The CDR3 covers 16 residues. J gave up 1 base and V 2 bases, and 3 bases lay outside the gene matches. Germline CDR1 is SGHRS and CDR2 is YFSETQ. CDR3 loop: CASSFSGGAAKNIQYF. In nucleotides, the CDR3 is TGCGCCAGCAGCTTCAGCGGGGGGGCCGCCAAAAACATTCAGTACTTC.

The genes are TRBV29-1 and TRBJ1-2; D remains unclear. Germline V gene lookup returns CDR1 SQVTM and CDR2 ANQGSEA. V lost 4 bases and J lost 4, with 13 bases in between. The CDR3 sequence is 13 residues long. CDR3 in amino acids: CSVVLEGSYGYTF. For the CDR3, the DNA is TGCAGCGTTGTATTGGAGGGTAGCTATGGCTACACCTTC.

The chain employs TRBV28 and TRBJ1-4, with D perhaps TRBD1 (5 bases). The CDR3 runs to 13 residues. V lost 10 bases to trimming and J lost 5 bases, with 14 bases between them. Germline V gene sequence: CDR1 MDHEN, CDR2 SYDVKM. The CDR3 DNA is TGTGCCACCCTCCGGGGGGGGAATGAAAAACTGTTTTTT. Its protein product is CATLRGGNEKLFF.

Note on this clone: At one boundary the junction diverges from the germline segment, which might be a read error. The CDR3 sequence is CAGSQYDGRGTQYF. In DNA, the CDR3 is TGTGCCGGCAGCCAGTACGACGGGAGAGGGACCCAGTACTTC. This chain uses TRBV14 with TRBJ2-5, with a possible D match to TRBD2 (6 bases). The CDR3 contains 14 residues. Germline V lookup: CDR1 SGHDN, CDR2 FVKESK.

The chain carries TRBV12-5 and TRBJ2-1; D perhaps matches TRBD1 (6 bases). The CDR3 is 17 residues long. Germline V lookup: CDR1 LGHNT, CDR2 FRNRAP. The V gene lost 2 bases and the J gene lost 4 bases, with 18 bases spanning the gap. CDR3 DNA sequence: TGTGCTAGTGGTTTGACGAGGGACGGGGACACATACAATGAGCAGTTCTTC. This sequence encodes CASGLTRDGDTYNEQFF.

The CDR3 sequence: CASIWDGGTEAFF. The CDR3 DNA reads as TGTGCCAGTATATGGGACGGGGGCACTGAAGCTTTCTTT. The J gene is TRBJ1-1, the V gene TRBV19; possible D gene TRBD1, 5 bases. The CDR3 runs to 13 residues. The ends were cut back, 7 bases at V and 4 bases at J, with 13 bases in the middle. Germline values: CDR1 LNHDA, CDR2 SQIVND (reference sequence).

This chain joins TRBV29-1 and TRBJ1-1; perhaps TRBD1 as D (6 bases). The CDR3 is made up of 14 amino acids. V lost 7 bases, J lost 4 bases, and 19 bases lay in between. Germline V gene sequence: CDR1 SQVTM, CDR2 ANQGSEA. This CDR3 reads CSALIGGRGTEAFF. CDR3 coding DNA: TGCAGCGCCTTGATAGGGGGTCGGGGCACTGAAGCTTTCTTT.

The rearrangement uses TRBV19 and TRBJ1-1, with 7 positions matching TRBD1. The CDR3 spans 17 residues. Trimming took 0 bases from V and 0 from J; bases not matched to a gene: 7. Germline-derived CDR1 and CDR2 are LNHDA and SQIVND (reference sequence). The CDR3 coding sequence is TGTGCCAGTAGTATAGACATCAATGGGACAGTGAACACTGAAGCTTTCTTT. This codes for CASSIDINGTVNTEAFF. Filled out from reference TRBV19 and TRBJ1-1, the complete variable domain reads DGGITQSPKYLFRKEGQNVTLSCEQNLNHDAMYWYRQDPGQGLRLIYYSQIVNDFQKGDIAEGYSVSREKKESFPLTVTSAQKNPTAFYLCASSIDINGTVNTEAFFGQGTRLTVV.

V is TRBV16 and J is TRBJ1-2; D possibly corresponds to TRBD1 (5 bases). The germline V gene encodes CDR1 KGHSY and CDR2 FQNENV. V lost 4 bases, J lost 5 bases, and 14 bases lay in between. CDR3 length: 14 amino acids. The CDR3 reads CASSPGGSGYGYTF. In DNA, the CDR3 is TGTGCCAGCAGCCCCGGGGGGAGTGGATATGGCTACACCTTC.

The rearrangement joins TRBV11-1 to TRBJ2-1; the D gene is possibly TRBD1 (6 bases). CDR3 length: 15 residues. V was clipped by 3 bases and J by 7 bases, with 16 bases between them. In germline, CDR1 is SGHAT, CDR2 FQDESV (reference sequence). In DNA form, the CDR3 reads TGTGCCAGCAGCTTCGAGCCCGGGACAATAAATGAGCAGTTCTTC. Amino acids: CASSFEPGTINEQFF.

This chain connects TRBV15 to TRBJ2-3; TRBD2 agrees at 7 bases. This CDR3 is built from 13 residues. The trim removed 8 bases at V and 6 bases at J, leaving 8 bases unmatched. CDR1 and CDR2 from the germline V gene are LNHNV and YYDKDF (reference sequence). The CDR3 DNA follows: TGTGCCACCGAACCCGGGAGGAGGGATACGCAGTATTTT. Translated, it gives CATEPGRRDTQYF. The complete variable domain, with remaining parts taken from reference TRBV15 and TRBJ2-3, reads DAMVIQNPRYQVTQFGKPVTLSCSQTLNHNVMYWYQQKSSQAPKLLFHYYDKDFNNEADTPDNFQSRRPNTSFCFLDIRSPGLGDTAMYLCATEPGRRDTQYFGPGTRLTVL.

The rearrangement joins TRBV6-6 to TRBJ2-5; the D is unclear. V gave up 5 bases and J gave up 4 bases, with 5 bases separating them. This CDR3 spans 11 amino acids. The V gene's germline CDR1 is MNHNY and CDR2 SVGAGI (reference sequence). The CDR3 DNA sequence: TGTGCCAGCAGTCCCCGAGAGACCCAGTACTTC. Protein: CASSPRETQYF.